This TCR beta chain was recovered during a study of T cell responses to AZD1222 COVID-19 vaccine. As regards this clone: Its matching antigen is unknown.

Findings and caveats of the study: Spike-specific TCRs gained breadth and depth after people received two AZD1222 doses. The donor cohort was predominantly white British with a female majority, and clonal diversity may have been underestimated.

Data came from immunoSEQ multiplex PCR; TCRdb stores just in-frame clones and leaves some out. The data contain about 120,000 clones, 86% of them singletons. The source was peripheral blood, collected 28 days after the second AZD1222 dose. The sequence came from an adult who received the AZD1222 COVID-19 vaccine.

CDR3 coding DNA: TGTGCCTGGAGTGTAGAACAGAATCAGCCCCAGCATTTT. Its translation is CAWSVEQNQPQHF. This chain uses TRBV30 with TRBJ1-5; D is unresolved. Germline CDR1 GTSNPN, CDR2 SVGIG (reference sequence). CDR3 length: 13 residues. The germline V and J ends were trimmed by 0 bases and 4 bases, with 7 bases remaining between them.